This T cell receptor (beta chain) stems from a study of blood T cell repertoires in COVID-19. The wider study: COVID-19 samples from acute and convalescent phases originated in the United States, Italy and Spain. Nucleic acid was either cDNA or gDNA, and it came from T cells, B-cell-depleted T cells, or PBMCs.

The CDR3 totals 14 residues. V dropped 0 bases and J dropped 7 bases, with 12 bases sitting between them. Germline V gives CDR1 LGHNA, CDR2 YSLEER. Methods used by the authors: Reference gene primer amplification gave estimated nucleated cell counts. Assay used: immunoSEQ multiplex PCR; TCRdb lists only in-frame clones, some missing. The DNA was the basis for D and trimming; V, J and clone size are from that table. The data contain approximately 110,000 clones, 75% to 85% of them singletons. Sequences were obtained from peripheral blood. This rearrangement joins TRBV4-3 to TRBJ1-2; no reliable D call. This clonotype was sampled from a woman in her 70s with acute or convalescent COVID-19. The CDR3 reads CASSQDSTESGYTF. The CDR3 DNA reads as TGCGCCAGCAGCCAAGATTCTACGGAGTCTGGCTACACCTTC.